These 24 T cell receptor beta chains were sequenced from one sample in a study of Ad26.COV2.S vaccination and SARS-CoV-2 variants. The protocol was immunoSEQ multiplex PCR, while the TCRdb copy is restricted to in-frame clones and leaves out a portion. The table includes around 450,000 clones, roughly nine tenths detected once. Treatment indicated: over 15 received Ad26.COV2.S at low or high dose, single or two shots; a few received placebo; per-sample allocation not given. Specimens were obtained on day 63 following the first vaccine or placebo injection. Specimen: peripheral blood, collected in a trial of Ad26.COV2.S vaccine versus placebo. The receptors stem from a person between 18 and 60 years old who received the Ad26.COV2.S COVID-19 vaccine or a placebo.

The chain is built from TRBV2 and TRBJ1-2; D perhaps matches TRBD1 (6 bases). Germline CDR1 and CDR2: SNHLY and FYNNEI. Trimming left V 2 bases short and J 6 bases short, with 13 bases between. This CDR3 has 14 amino acids. CDR3 nucleotides: TGTGCCAGCAGTGAACGGGGGCAGTTACATGGCTACACCTTC. Protein sequence: CASSERGQLHGYTF.

A word on this clone: The conserved closing phenylalanine or tryptophan is absent in this CDR3, likely reflecting a read error. The DNA is omitted, as the CDR3 cannot be located on it reliably, and the CDR3 follows TCRdb's listing. The rearrangement joins TRBV15 to TRBJ2-7; the DNA was not used to check the table's D call, TRBD1. Germline V lookup: CDR1 LNHNV, CDR2 YYDKDF (reference sequence). The CDR3 is 10 amino acids in total, end residues counted. The CDR3: CATGAYIFAC.

This clone was seen a few times. This chain connects TRBV4-3 to TRBJ1-6, with D possibly being TRBD1 (5 bases). Germline V lookup: CDR1 LGHNA, CDR2 YSLEER. V shed 0 bases and J shed 9 bases, with 15 bases lying between them. The length of the CDR3 is 16 residues. CDR3 in amino acids: CASSQEGPGVGSPLHF. The CDR3 DNA is TGCGCCAGCAGCCAAGAAGGGCCGGGGGTGGGTTCACCCCTCCACTTT.

The chain employs TRBV20-1 and TRBJ2-3, with 9 bases fitting TRBD2. The CDR3 is made up of 15 amino acids. Germline CDR1 DFQATT, CDR2 SNEGSKA (reference sequence). J was trimmed by 5 bases and V by 3 bases; bases with no gene match: 9. The CDR3 spells CSASRLAGGLDTQYF. The CDR3 coding sequence is TGCAGTGCTAGTCGACTGGCGGGGGGGCTAGATACGCAGTATTTT.

In DNA, the CDR3 is TGTGCCAGCAGCCCCCTGCTACGGGGGCGTCAAGAGACCCAGTACTTC. As protein: CASSPLLRGRQETQYF. The rearrangement uses TRBV7-8 and TRBJ2-5; D might be TRBD1 or TRBD2, each matching 6 bases. Germline V gene lookup returns CDR1 SGHVS and CDR2 FQNEAQ. This CDR3 is built from 16 residues. Trimming removed 5 bases at V and 2 bases at J, with 18 bases between.

V usage is TRBV2 and J usage is TRBJ1-2; D is perhaps TRBD1 (5 bases). The germline V gene encodes CDR1 SNHLY and CDR2 FYNNEI. V shed 4 bases and J shed 6 bases, with 9 bases lying between them. This CDR3 comprises 12 residues. The CDR3 region has the DNA TGTGCCAGCAGTGTTGGGACCGATGGCTACACCTTC. Translating it yields CASSVGTDGYTF. Full variable domain (missing parts from reference TRBV2 and TRBJ1-2): EPEVTQTPSHQVTQMGQEVILRCVPISNHLYFYWYRQILGQKVEFLVSFYNNEISEKSEIFDDQFSVERPDGSNFTLKIRSTKLEDSAMYFCASSVGTDGYTFGSGTRLTVV.

The chain is built from TRBV7-9 and TRBJ1-5; the match to TRBD1 covers 8 bases. The J segment lost 0 bases and the V segment lost 8 bases, leaving 9 bases of the junction unmatched. Germline CDR1 reads SEHNR; CDR2 reads FQNEAQ (reference sequence). The CDR3 loop spans 16 amino acids. CDR3 in amino acids: CASAPAGGDSNQPQHF. The CDR3 DNA follows: TGTGCCAGCGCCCCCGCAGGGGGCGATAGCAATCAGCCCCAGCATTTT.

The V call is TRBV19, the J call TRBJ2-7; D assignment may be TRBD1 or TRBD2 (5 bases each). The CDR3 is made up of 17 amino acids. V shed 3 bases and J shed 5 bases, with 23 bases lying between them. The germline V gene has CDR1 LNHDA and CDR2 SQIVND (reference sequence). CDR3 region: CASSIIFRGLGENEQYV. CDR3 nucleotide sequence: TGTGCCAGTAGTATTATCTTCCGGGGATTGGGGGAGAACGAGCAGTACGTC.

V gene TRBV20-1 combines with J gene TRBJ1-1, with D maybe TRBD1 (6 bases). Trimming shortened V by 3 bases and J by 5 bases, and 10 bases separated the two germline ends. Germline-derived CDR1 and CDR2 are DFQATT and SNEGSKA (reference sequence). The length of the CDR3 is 12 residues. The CDR3 protein is CSASKGDTEAFF. The CDR3 coding sequence is TGCAGTGCTAGTAAGGGGGATACTGAAGCTTTCTTT.

This chain connects TRBV6-2 or TRBV6-3 to TRBJ2-2; TRBD1 aligns across 9 bases. Per the germline V gene, CDR1 is MNHEY and CDR2 is SVGEGT. CDR3 length: 17 amino acids. J gave up 3 bases and V 2 bases, and 7 bases lay outside the gene matches. Here the CDR3 DNA reads TGTGCCAGCAGTTACGTTCGGGGACAGGGCTACACCGGGGAGCTGTTTTTT. Protein: CASSYVRGQGYTGELFF.

The chain couples TRBV19 to TRBJ1-6; D remains unclear. Germline assignment: CDR1 LNHDA and CDR2 SQIVND (reference sequence). There are 16 residues in the CDR3. V was shortened by 0 bases and J by 0 bases, with 6 bases between the two germline ends. The DNA of the CDR3 is TGTGCCAGTAGTATAGAGGGCAGCTCCTATAATTCACCCCTCCACTTT. Protein: CASSIEGSSYNSPLHF.

The gene calls are TRBV4-2 and TRBJ2-3, with 15 positions matching TRBD2. Germline lookup yields CDR1 LGHNA and CDR2 YNFKEQ. The CDR3 covers 19 residues. Trimming at V came to 3 bases and at J to 0 bases, leaving 7 bases not matched to a gene. This CDR3 is CASSHGRTSGGGSTDTQYF. The CDR3 DNA sequence: TGTGCCAGCAGCCATGGTAGGACTAGCGGGGGGGGCAGCACAGATACGCAGTATTTT.

J is TRBJ1-3 and V is TRBV5-1; D uncertain. The germline V gene has CDR1 SGHRS and CDR2 YFSETQ. The length of the CDR3 is 15 residues. V was pared by 4 bases and J by 0 bases, with 11 bases between. CDR3 sequence: CASSVPQSSGNTIYF. Here the CDR3 DNA reads TGCGCCAGCAGCGTTCCCCAGAGCTCTGGAAACACCATATATTTT.

This clone was observed a few times. This sequence joins TRBV11-2 and TRBJ2-7; a possible D gene is TRBD2 (6 bases). V was trimmed by 8 bases and J by 0 bases, leaving 11 bases between them. Germline lookup yields CDR1 SGHAT and CDR2 FQNNGV. CDR3 length equals 13 residues. The CDR3 DNA sequence: TGTGCCAGCGCGGGACGGAGCTCCTACGAGCAGTACGTC. Its translation is CASAGRSSYEQYV.

The V gene is TRBV19, the J gene TRBJ2-7; D could derive from TRBD1 or TRBD2 (5 bases each). Germline V gives CDR1 LNHDA, CDR2 SQIVND (reference sequence). V was cut by 6 bases and J by 4 bases, with 16 bases left in between. CDR3 length equals 14 residues. The CDR3 reads CASSPGTAYYEQYF. The CDR3 DNA sequence: TGTGCCAGTAGCCCGGGGACCGCTTATTACGAGCAGTACTTC.

This clone has just a few counts. The V gene is TRBV20-1, the J gene TRBJ2-7; TRBD1 aligns across 8 bases. The CDR3 is 14 amino acids. Trimming took 3 bases from V and 3 from J; bases not matched to a gene: 7. CDR1 is DFQATT, CDR2 SNEGSKA, per germline (reference sequence). The CDR3 here is CSASSGQGLYEQYF. CDR3 coding DNA: TGCAGTGCTAGTTCTGGACAGGGACTCTACGAGCAGTACTTC.

This clone was picked up one time. The chain recombines TRBV20-1 with TRBJ1-1; no clear D. This CDR3 is built from 11 residues. Trimming left V 0 bases short and J 11 bases short, with 10 bases between. Germline loops: CDR1 DFQATT, CDR2 SNEGSKA (reference sequence). Written as DNA, the CDR3 is TGCAGTGCTAGAGATGCCGGGGAGGCTTTCTTT. It specifies CSARDAGEAFF.

J is TRBJ1-2 and V is TRBV28; TRBD1 aligns across 8 bases. The V gene end was trimmed by 6 bases and the J gene end by 4 bases; junction bases not matched to a gene: 1. This CDR3 is 12 amino acids long. Germline-derived CDR1 and CDR2 are MDHEN and SYDVKM. The CDR3: CASRDRAYGYTF. The CDR3 coding sequence is TGTGCCAGCAGGGACAGGGCCTATGGCTACACCTTC.

The chain couples TRBV24-1 to TRBJ1-2, with TRBD1 identical over 7 bases. V shed 5 bases and J 7 bases; nucleotides not matched to a gene: 3. CDR1 is KGHDR, CDR2 SFDVKD, per germline. The CDR3 consists of 12 residues. The CDR3 reads CATSVTGTGYTF. Written as DNA, the CDR3 is TGTGCCACCAGTGTGACAGGGACTGGCTACACCTTC.

The sample holds one count of this clone. Other nucleotide sequences in the sample specify the same CDR3. This chain connects TRBV12-5 to TRBJ2-6; no clear D. V lost 6 bases and J lost 4, with 7 bases in between. Per germline, CDR1 LGHNT and CDR2 FRNRAP. CDR3 length: 13 amino acids. The CDR3 coding sequence is TGTGCTAGTGGCCCCCCGGGGGCCAACGTCCTGACTTTC. Translation gives CASGPPGANVLTF.

V usage is TRBV2 and J usage is TRBJ1-5; tentative D call: TRBD1 (5 bases). Trimming took off 8 bases at V and 4 bases at J, with 15 bases between the two ends. The germline V gene encodes CDR1 SNHLY and CDR2 FYNNEI. The CDR3 has 14 residues. CDR3 loop: CASGARAQNQPQHF. The DNA of the CDR3 is TGTGCCAGCGGCGCCAGGGCCCAGAATCAGCCCCAGCATTTT.

This chain connects TRBV7-7 to TRBJ1-2; 11 bases agree with TRBD1. The J segment lost 8 bases and the V segment lost 4 bases, leaving 9 bases of the junction unmatched. From germline, CDR1 is SSHAT and CDR2 FNYEAQ (reference sequence). CDR3 length equals 15 residues. The CDR3 DNA reads as TGTGCCAGCAGCTGGAAGGGACAGGGGGTAGGGGGCTACACCTTC. Residues: CASSWKGQGVGGYTF.

This clone was recorded once. V gene TRBV9 combines with J gene TRBJ2-3; possible D gene TRBD1, 5 bases. This CDR3 comprises 14 residues. The germline V and J ends were trimmed by 7 bases and 3 bases, with 15 bases remaining between them. Germline V lookup: CDR1 SGDLS, CDR2 YYNGEE. The CDR3 sequence is CASAAGQRTDTQYF. Written as DNA, the CDR3 is TGTGCCAGCGCGGCAGGGCAAAGGACAGATACGCAGTATTTT.

V gene TRBV6-5 combines with J gene TRBJ1-6; unclear D gene. Germline V gives CDR1 MNHEY, CDR2 SVGAGI. V dropped 2 bases and J dropped 5 bases, with 7 bases sitting between them. This CDR3 contains 14 residues. For the CDR3, the DNA is TGTGCCAGCAGTTACAGTTTTAATAATTCACCCCTCCACTTT. As protein: CASSYSFNNSPLHF.